This is a list of T cell receptor beta chains from one sample in a study of response to subunit inactivated influenza vaccine. TCRdb re-analysed the RT-PCR reads in MiXCR, keeping a single row per CDR3 protein. The sample yields fewer than 350,000 distinct CDR3 sequences, about a fifth seen once. The sequences come from PBMCs from blood, collected less than 22 months after vaccination. These receptors came from a man aged 50-75 years who received an inactivated influenza vaccine. The CDR3 runs from the conserved cysteine through the conserved F or W. The D gene is left open where the match is weak. Clone size is shown for a subset of rows, as once, few, many or a class of expanded clone.

TRBJ1-6	few	TRBV4-3	TRBD1	TGCGCCAGCAGCCAAGACAGGACAGGGGATTCACCCCTCCACTTT	CASSQDRTGDSPLHF
TRBJ2-2	few	TRBV4-3	TRBD1	TGCGCCAGCAGCTTCGGACAGGCTCGGGACACCGGGGAGCTGTTTTTT	CASSFGQARDTGELFF
TRBJ1-2	few	TRBV7-2	TRBD1	TGTGCCAGCAGCTCACGGACAGGGAAGTACACCTTC	CASSSRTGKYTF
TRBJ2-7	few	TRBV29-1	TRBD2	TGCAGCGTTGAACTAGCGGGTCTCTCCTACGAGCAGTACTTC	CSVELAGLSYEQYF
TRBJ2-2	many	TRBV28	-	TGTGCCAGCAAGGAAGGGGGGACCGGGGAGCTGTTTTTT	CASKEGGTGELFF
TRBJ2-3	-	TRBV28	-	TGTGCCAGCAGTTTATTCCTCTCGGGGAGTACAGATACGCAGTATTTT	CASSLFLSGSTDTQYF
TRBJ2-1	-	TRBV12-3/TRBV12-4	TRBD2	TGTGCCAGCAGGGGGGGGCCTAGCGGGGGAAAAGTATATGAGCAGTTCTTC	CASRGGPSGGKVYEQFF
TRBJ1-5	many	TRBV7-2	-	TGTGCCAGCAGCCCCAAGGTGAATCAGCCCCAGCATTTT	CASSPKVNQPQHF
TRBJ1-2	-	TRBV6-5	-	TGTGCCAGCAGTTACTCGGCAACAGGGTATGGCTACACCTTC	CASSYSATGYGYTF
TRBJ1-4	few	TRBV15	-	TGTGCCACCAGCAGAGGCCCGGATGAAAAACTGTTTTTT	CATSRGPDEKLFF
TRBJ1-5	-	TRBV28	TRBD1	TGTGCCAGCAGTCAGAGACAGGGGCCAGCTCAGCCCCAGCATTTT	CASSQRQGPAQPQHF
TRBJ1-5	few	TRBV6-6	-	TGTGCCAGCAGCTCCGACAATCAGCCCCAGCATTTT	CASSSDNQPQHF
TRBJ1-4	many	TRBV15	-	TGTGCCACCAGCAGAGTATGGCCTAATGAAAAACTGTTTTTT	CATSRVWPNEKLFF
TRBJ1-5	few	TRBV10-3	TRBD1	TGTGCCATCGGGGGACAGGATAGCAATCAGCCCCAGCATTTT	CAIGGQDSNQPQHF
TRBJ2-3	-	TRBV5-1	TRBD1	TGCGCCAGCAGCTTTAGGGGGCGCGTCACAGATACGCAGTATTTT	CASSFRGRVTDTQYF
TRBJ1-5	few	TRBV20-1	TRBD1	TGCAGTGCTAGGACAGGGGGGATGGATCGTGGTCAGCCCCAGCATTTT	CSARTGGMDRGQPQHF
TRBJ2-7	-	TRBV24-1	TRBD1	TGTGCCACCAGAGATAACAGGGGTTCCTCCGAGCAGTACTTC	CATRDNRGSSEQYF
TRBJ2-7	-	TRBV3-1	-	TGTGCCAGCAGCCAAGAGGTCAGGGCCGAGCAGTACTTC	CASSQEVRAEQYF
TRBJ1-3	-	TRBV12-3/TRBV12-4	-	TGTGCCAGCAGTCCACCGGGGACATCGGCTGGAAACACCATATATTTT	CASSPPGTSAGNTIYF
TRBJ1-2	-	TRBV5-1	TRBD1	TGCGCCAGCAGGCCCGGGACAGGAGATTTTGGCTACACCTTC	CASRPGTGDFGYTF
TRBJ2-3	-	TRBV9	-	TGTGCCAGCAGCAAGCAGGTTTTAGATACGCAGTATTTT	CASSKQVLDTQYF
TRBJ1-1	-	TRBV15	-	TGTGCCACCAGCCCCGTAGGGTTGGCTGAAGCTTTCTTT	CATSPVGLAEAFF
TRBJ1-4	many	TRBV7-9	-	TGTGCCAGCAGCCCGATGGTGGCAACTAATGAAAAACTGTTTTTT	CASSPMVATNEKLFF
TRBJ2-3	-	TRBV7-2	-	TGTGCCAGCAGCGGACTTGGGACACTTATTGGAGATACGCAGTATTTT	CASSGLGTLIGDTQYF
TRBJ1-1	-	TRBV4-2	TRBD1	TGTGCCAGCAGCCCAGGACAGGGGCAAACTGAAGCTTTCTTT	CASSPGQGQTEAFF
TRBJ1-4	-	TRBV30	-	TGTGCCTGGAGTTACGGGGGTTGGCCTAATGAAAAACTGTTTTTT	CAWSYGGWPNEKLFF
TRBJ1-6	-	TRBV6-1	TRBD1	TGTGCCGGCCGGGACAGGGTACGCTCACCCCTCCACTTT	CAGRDRVRSPLHF
TRBJ2-3	-	TRBV3-1	TRBD2	TGTGCCAGCAGCCAAGATTACGGGACTAGGGGGACCGGTACGCAGTATTTT	CASSQDYGTRGTGTQYF
TRBJ2-5	-	TRBV14	-	TGTGCCAGCAGCCAAGTGCAGACCCAGTACTTC	CASSQVQTQYF
TRBJ2-2	-	TRBV5-1	-	TGCGCCAGCAGCTTGTCAACTGGGGACACCGGGGAGCTGTTTTTT	CASSLSTGDTGELFF
TRBJ2-2	-	TRBV29-1	-	TGCAGCGTTGAAGGGTTGACAGAGAACACCGGGGAGCTGTTTTTT	CSVEGLTENTGELFF
TRBJ1-6	few	TRBV7-2	-	TGTGCCAGCAGCTTAGACCCCGGACAGATGAATTCACCCCTCCACTTT	CASSLDPGQMNSPLHF
TRBJ2-1	-	TRBV20-1	TRBD2	TGCAGTGCTCCCCCAGCGGGAGGGGACTACAATGAGCAGTTCTTC	CSAPPAGGDYNEQFF
TRBJ2-7	-	TRBV2	-	TGTGCCAGCAGGGCGACGGAATCTATTTACGAGCAGTACTTC	CASRATESIYEQYF
TRBJ1-1	few	TRBV5-1	-	TGCGCCAGCAGCTTGGCCACTCAGGGCCTCACTGAAGCTTTCTTT	CASSLATQGLTEAFF
TRBJ2-5	-	TRBV7-2	-	TGTGCCAGCAGCCTACGAACTTTCCAAGAGACCCAGTACTTC	CASSLRTFQETQYF
TRBJ1-6	few	TRBV20-1	-	TGCAGTGCTAGAGATCAGGCGCGAAGCTCCTATAATTCACCCCTCCACTTT	CSARDQARSSYNSPLHF
TRBJ1-5	-	TRBV12-3/TRBV12-4	TRBD1	TGTGCCAGCAGTTTAAAAGGGGGCGGTCAGCCCCAGCATTTT	CASSLKGGGQPQHF
TRBJ1-1	-	TRBV20-1	-	TGCAGTGCTTCTGACGGTGTACTGGTGAAAACTTTCTTT	CSASDGVLVKTFF
TRBJ2-7	few	TRBV25-1	-	TGTGCCAGCAGTGAGAGGTGGGGCGAGCAGTACTTC	CASSERWGEQYF
TRBJ2-3	few	TRBV12-3/TRBV12-4	-	TGTGCCAGCTGCCGACGCGCGTTTAGCACAGATACGCAGTATTTT	CASCRRAFSTDTQYF
TRBJ2-7	few	TRBV10-3	TRBD1	TGTGCCATCAGGACAGACAGGGGGTCATACGAGCAGTACTTC	CAIRTDRGSYEQYF